This T cell receptor beta chain comes out of a study of control samples from healthy donors and cancer patients. The CDR3 is 17 amino acids. V was clipped by 3 bases and J by 5 bases; unmatched bases: 11. Germline CDR1 DFQATT, CDR2 SNEGSKA (reference sequence). The method was immunoSEQ multiplex PCR; TCRdb's version includes in-frame clones alone and lacks a portion of them. The sample lists under 450,000 clones, more than 80% occurring once. The sequenced sample was PBMCs. This receptor was taken from a man between 40 and 49 years old with head and neck cancer. V is TRBV20-1 and J is TRBJ1-5; TRBD1 aligns across 12 bases. CDR3 sequence (DNA): TGCAGTGCTAGTCCCGGGACAGGGGGCGGATGGTATCAGCCCCAGCATTTT. Its protein is CSASPGTGGGWYQPQHF.